The rows below give T cell receptor beta chains drawn from one sample of a study of T cells in Graves' hyperthyroidism and ophthalmopathy. TCRdb fed the multiplex PCR reads into MiXCR, producing one record per CDR3 protein. This sample has about 840,000 distinct CDR3 sequences, with roughly 37% found just once. The specimen sequenced was blood. The receptors were sampled from a man between 18 and 35 years old with Graves' hyperthyroidism. CDR3s include the opening cysteine and the closing phenylalanine or tryptophan. D genes are given only for firm matches. Clone size, where shown, is once, few, many, or a class for clones that have expanded.

d_call	clone_size	j_call	v_call	cdr3_aa	cdr3_nt
TRBD1	many	TRBJ1-1	TRBV10-3	CAISEGRGRKTEAFF	TGTGCCATCAGTGAGGGCAGGGGGCGAAAGACTGAAGCTTTCTTT
.	.	TRBJ1-3	TRBV19	CASSTWTESGNTIYF	TGTGCCAGTAGTACCTGGACGGAATCTGGAAACACCATATATTTT
.	.	TRBJ2-7	TRBV7-9	CASSDVAGYSYEQYF	TGTGCCAGCAGTGACGTGGCAGGGTATTCCTACGAGCAGTACTTC
.	many	TRBJ1-5	TRBV29-1	CSVEPGRCNQPQHF	TGCAGCGTTGAACCCGGACGGTGCAATCAGCCCCAGCATTTT
.	few	TRBJ2-5	TRBV7-9	CAVLTRKEEAQYF	TGTGCCGTCCTCACGAGGAAGGAGGAGGCCCAGTACTTC
.	.	TRBJ1-1	TRBV29-1	CSVDAGHDREAFF	TGCAGCGTAGACGCAGGACACGATCGGGAAGCTTTCTTT
.	once	TRBJ2-6	TRBV7-9	CASSLSVRRDTNVLTF	TGTGCCAGCAGCTTAAGCGTCAGACGGGACACCAACGTCCTGACTTTC
.	many	TRBJ1-1	TRBV7-8	CASRRQDTEAFF	TGTGCCAGCAGGCGACAGGACACTGAAGCTTTCTTT
.	many	TRBJ1-1	TRBV2	CASSDGPKDGPHF	TGTGCCAGCAGTGACGGACCCAAGGACGGCCCCCACTTT
.	.	TRBJ1-1	TRBV29-1	CSFPKVGGTEAFF	TGCAGCTTTCCAAAGGTTGGGGGCACTGAAGCTTTCTTT
TRBD1	.	TRBJ1-1	TRBV7-9	CASSPTGTVNTEAFF	TGTGCCAGCAGCCCGACAGGGACAGTGAACACTGAAGCTTTCTTT
.	many	TRBJ1-2	TRBV14	CASSQGGPNRDGYTF	TGTGCCAGCAGCCAAGGGGGACCAAACCGGGATGGCTACACCTTC
.	.	TRBJ1-1	TRBV6-6	CASSESRVNTEAFF	TGTGCCAGCAGTGAATCGAGGGTTAACACTGAAGCTTTCTTT
TRBD1	.	TRBJ1-6	TRBV7-2	CASSLTGNYNSPLHF	TGTGCCAGCAGCCTGACAGGGAACTATAATTCACCCCTCCACTTT
.	many	TRBJ2-7	TRBV7-9	CASSFGGSLYEQYF	TGTGCCAGCAGCTTTGGAGGGAGTCTCTACGAGCAGTACTTC
TRBD1	.	TRBJ1-1	TRBV6-5	CASSGGTGGVSEAFF	TGTGCCAGCAGTGGGGGGACAGGGGGCGTCTCCGAAGCTTTCTTT
.	.	TRBJ2-7	TRBV13	CASSAGGGSYEQYF	TGTGCCAGCAGCGCCGGGGGCGGCTCCTACGAGCAGTACTTC
TRBD1	many	TRBJ1-5	TRBV2	CASSGPTGASNQPQHF	TGTGCCAGCAGTGGGCCGACAGGGGCTAGCAATCAGCCCCAGCATTTT
.	.	TRBJ2-7	TRBV29-1	CSVEARDLYEQYF	TGCAGCGTTGAGGCAAGGGACCTTTACGAGCAGTACTTC
.	.	TRBJ2-7	TRBV6-6	CASTRQSTYEQYF	TGTGCCAGCACAAGACAATCGACTTACGAGCAGTACTTC
.	.	TRBJ2-7	TRBV4-1	CASSQDGLAFNEQYF	TGTGCCAGCAGCCAAGACGGCCTAGCTTTCAACGAGCAGTACTTC
.	few	TRBJ2-5	TRBV4-1	CASSQGRIETQYF	TGCGCCAGCAGCCAGGGGAGGATAGAGACCCAGTACTTC
.	many	TRBJ1-1	TRBV7-8	CASSRGAGTEAFF	TGTGCCAGCAGTCGGGGGGCTGGAACTGAAGCTTTCTTT
.	.	TRBJ2-7	TRBV13	CASTGGEDYEQYF	TGTGCCAGCACCGGCGGGGAGGACTACGAGCAGTACTTC
.	few	TRBJ1-5	TRBV3-1	CASSQDAGVNQPQHF	TGTGCCAGCAGCCAAGATGCAGGGGTCAATCAGCCCCAGCATTTT
.	many	TRBJ1-2	TRBV12-3/TRBV12-4	CASSSLEGDGYGYTF	TGTGCCAGCAGTTCCCTAGAGGGGGACGGCTATGGCTACACCTTC
.	.	TRBJ2-3	TRBV7-3	CASSSSMGGTQYF	TGTGCCAGCAGCTCCTCAATGGGGGGTACGCAGTATTTT
.	few	TRBJ2-7	TRBV9	CASSNHPVGFDEQYF	TGTGCCAGCAGTAACCACCCGGTAGGGTTTGACGAGCAGTACTTC
.	.	TRBJ1-4	TRBV7-2	CASSLRREGEKLFF	TGTGCCAGCAGCTTAAGGAGGGAGGGGGAAAAACTGTTTTTT
TRBD1	.	TRBJ2-2	TRBV19	CASSVDRGRYGELFF	TGTGCCAGTAGTGTTGACAGGGGGCGTTACGGGGAGCTGTTTTTT
TRBD1	.	TRBJ1-6	TRBV5-6	CASSFGQGRSPLHF	TGTGCCAGCAGCTTTGGACAGGGGCGATCACCCCTCCACTTT
.	many	TRBJ1-5	TRBV5-1	CASSLEAGGNQPQHF	TGTGCCAGCAGCCTCGAGGCAGGGGGCAATCAGCCCCAGCATTTT
TRBD1	many	TRBJ1-3	TRBV29-1	CSVATGDPGNTIYF	TGCAGCGTAGCGACAGGGGACCCTGGAAACACCATATATTTT
.	few	TRBJ1-1	TRBV20-1	CSALGQTNTEAFF	TGCAGTGCTCTGGGTCAAACGAACACTGAAGCTTTCTTT
.	few	TRBJ2-5	TRBV11-1	CASSYTGGLFEETQYF	TGTGCCAGCAGTTACACGGGGGGCCTGTTTGAAGAGACCCAGTACTTC
.	few	TRBJ2-5	TRBV7-9	CASSLPGEPETQYF	TGTGCCAGCAGCCTCCCGGGAGAACCAGAGACCCAGTACTTC
TRBD2	many	TRBJ2-7	TRBV7-2	CASSLEASGRQYEQYF	TGTGCCAGCAGCTTAGAGGCTAGCGGGAGACAGTACGAGCAGTACTTC